Included here is one T cell receptor beta chain sequence, with context. The germline V gene encodes CDR1 MNHNS and CDR2 SASEGT. The CDR3 loop spans 13 amino acids. Trimming shortened V by 5 bases and J by 8 bases, and 15 bases separated the two germline ends. This record comes from a study of cytomegalovirus exposure and HLA in healthy donors. With 60 Vbeta and 13 Jbeta primers, the PCR was carried out. Data came from immunoSEQ multiplex PCR; TCRdb stores just in-frame clones and leaves some out. In the table there are over 120,000 clones, around 74% of which are singletons. This TCR was sampled from a man aged 18 to 30 in good health and CMV-seropositive. The genes are TRBV6-1 and TRBJ1-2, with D uncertain. The sequenced sample consisted of PBMCs. The CDR3 DNA reads as TGTGCCAGCAGTCCATTCCAGATCTCCGGCTACACCTTC. Its protein is CASSPFQISGYTF.